This entry features one T cell receptor beta chain sequence. Its antigen is undetermined. This sample was included in a study of CD8+ T cells in alopecia areata. V was cut by 3 bases and J by 5 bases, with 15 bases left in between. The V gene's germline CDR1 is MNHEY and CDR2 SMNVEV (reference sequence). The CDR3 sequence is 15 residues long. Broader study findings: Clonality in lesional scalp, especially alopecia totalis/universalis, exceeded that of normal scalp.

Extracted from the samples, RNA was reverse transcribed into cDNA to serve as the sequencing template. TCRdb keeps only in-frame clones here, not all; method: immunoSEQ multiplex PCR. In the table there are 150,000 or so clones, around 87% of which are singletons. The receptor comes from a human donor with alopecia areata. The chain carries TRBV27 and TRBJ2-3; weak D call: TRBD1 (6 bases). The material was CD8+ T cells sorted from blood, obtained at week 0. CDR3 DNA: TGTGCCAGCAGTTTCAAGGGACGCAGGGGAGATACGCAGTATTTT. Residues: CASSFKGRRGDTQYF.